Below, 19 T cell receptor beta chains from the same sample are listed, as sequenced in a study of cytomegalovirus exposure and HLA in healthy donors. Primers: 60 Vbeta forward and 13 Jbeta reverse. The method was immunoSEQ multiplex PCR; TCRdb's version includes in-frame clones alone and lacks a portion of them. This table holds 150,000 to 200,000 clones, 87% found once. What was sequenced was PBMCs. The receptors were sampled from a woman in her thirties in good health and CMV-seronegative.

In its sample, this clone was seen a few times. This sequence joins TRBV27 and TRBJ2-6, with TRBD1 matching 7 bases. Trimming took 3 bases from V and 1 from J; bases not matched to a gene: 3. The V gene's germline CDR1 is MNHEY and CDR2 SMNVEV (reference sequence). CDR3 size: 16 residues. CDR3 loop: CASSFSGQSGANVLTF. CDR3 nucleotides: TGTGCCAGCAGTTTTTCGGGACAGTCTGGGGCCAACGTCCTGACTTTC.

This chain links TRBV28 with TRBJ1-2; 9 nucleotides agree with TRBD1. The CDR3 extends over 16 amino acids. CDR1 MDHEN and CDR2 SYDVKM come from the germline V gene. V trimming: 5 bases; J trimming: 3 bases; junction bases outside the gene matches: 10. The CDR3 DNA reads as TGTGCCAGCAGTATAGGGACAGGGCCGAGTGACTATGGCTACACCTTC. Protein: CASSIGTGPSDYGYTF.

J is TRBJ1-2 and V is TRBV19; 8 bases map to TRBD1. Germline CDR1 is LNHDA and CDR2 is SQIVND (reference sequence). J was trimmed by 7 bases and V by 0 bases; bases with no gene match: 1. The CDR3 is 13 residues long. The CDR3 DNA reads as TGTGCCAGTAGTATAGAAGGACAGGGTGGCTACACCTTC. It is translated as CASSIEGQGGYTF.

The chain joins TRBV29-1 to TRBJ1-5; 9 bases line up with TRBD1. The germline gives CDR1 SQVTM, CDR2 ANQGSEA. J lost 6 bases, V lost 4 bases, and 4 bases had no gene match. The CDR3 totals 13 residues. The CDR3 loop reads CSVAVDRGQPQHF. The CDR3 DNA reads TGCAGCGTTGCTGTGGACAGGGGTCAGCCCCAGCATTTT.

The chain joins TRBV6-5 to TRBJ1-4; D gene uncertain. Germline CDR1 reads MNHEY; CDR2 reads SVGAGI. The CDR3 consists of 13 residues. Trimming removed 0 bases at V and 14 bases at J, with 13 bases between. CDR3 sequence reads: CASSYSGSGLLFF. In DNA, the CDR3 is TGTGCCAGCAGTTACTCGGGAAGTGGACTGCTGTTTTTT.

The CDR3: CASSPTTGRETQYF. The CDR3 DNA sequence: TGCGCCAGCAGCCCTACGACAGGGCGGGAGACCCAGTACTTC. The chain recombines TRBV5-1 with TRBJ2-5, with 7 bases matching TRBD1. The CDR3 has 14 amino acids. Germline lookup yields CDR1 SGHRS and CDR2 YFSETQ. Trimming removed 4 bases from V and 5 bases from J; junction bases left unmatched: 8.

This rearrangement joins TRBV27 to TRBJ2-1; 9 bases fit TRBD2. V gave up 6 bases and J gave up 3 bases; unmatched junction bases: 9. This CDR3 has 16 residues. The V gene's germline CDR1 is MNHEY and CDR2 SMNVEV (reference sequence). The CDR3 bases are TGTGCCAGCAGGGGTGGACCTAGCGGGGTCTACAATGAGCAGTTCTTC. The encoded protein is CASRGGPSGVYNEQFF.

J is TRBJ1-1 and V is TRBV29-1, with D tentatively TRBD1 (6 bases). Trimming cost V 6 bases and J 3 bases, with 14 bases left between them. The CDR3 has 13 residues. Germline assignment: CDR1 SQVTM and CDR2 ANQGSEA. CDR3 sequence: CSVWGGRHTEAFF. The CDR3 nucleotides read TGCAGCGTATGGGGGGGCCGGCACACTGAAGCTTTCTTT. Supplemented by reference TRBV29-1 and TRBJ1-1, the full variable domain reads SAVISQKPSRDICQRGTSLTIQCQVDSQVTMMFWYRQQPGQSLTLIATANQGSEATYESGFVIDKFPISRPNLTFSTLTVSNMSPEDSSIYLCSVWGGRHTEAFFGQGTRLTVV.

The rearrangement joins TRBV27 to TRBJ2-7, with D perhaps matching TRBD2 (5 bases). This CDR3 comprises 15 residues. V lost 2 bases, J lost 7 bases, and 18 bases lay in between. Germline V gene sequence: CDR1 MNHEY, CDR2 SMNVEV (reference sequence). The CDR3 DNA sequence: TGTGCCAGCAGTTTACTTGGGTCCCCCTCGGGGGAGCAGTACTTC. Translation: CASSLLGSPSGEQYF.

This chain joins TRBV6-1 and TRBJ2-1; 9 bases match TRBD2. The J segment lost 3 bases and the V segment lost 3 bases, leaving 6 bases of the junction unmatched. Germline CDR1 and CDR2: MNHNS and SASEGT. This CDR3 spans 16 amino acids. In nucleotides, the CDR3 is TGTGCCAGCAGTGAGGGTCTAGCGGGAATCTACAATGAGCAGTTCTTC. Translating it yields CASSEGLAGIYNEQFF.

The rearrangement links TRBV7-9 to TRBJ1-2, with no clear D. This CDR3 comprises 15 residues. Germline CDR1 and CDR2: SEHNR and FQNEAQ (reference sequence). The ends were cut back, 2 bases at V and 0 bases at J, with 10 bases in the middle. The CDR3 here is CASSLTTGSNYGYTF. DNA for the CDR3: TGTGCCAGCAGCTTAACTACTGGTTCTAACTATGGCTACACCTTC.

V and J are TRBV29-1 and TRBJ1-4, with D possibly being TRBD1 (5 bases). CDR3 length equals 12 residues. Germline V lookup: CDR1 SQVTM, CDR2 ANQGSEA. With 5 bases removed from V and 6 bases from J, the gap between germline ends came to 10 bases. CDR3 coding DNA: TGCAGCGTTTTCAGGGAGGATGAAAAACTGTTTTTT. It encodes CSVFREDEKLFF.

This chain uses TRBV4-3 with TRBJ2-3, with a tentative D call TRBD2 (6 bases). The CDR3 totals 16 residues. Deletions cut 0 bases from V and 6 bases from J, with 16 bases between. Per germline, CDR1 LGHNA and CDR2 YSLEER. CDR3 sequence reads: CASSQDFAGPGDTQYF. In nucleotides, the CDR3 is TGCGCCAGCAGCCAAGATTTCGCGGGGCCGGGCGATACGCAGTATTTT.

The gene calls are TRBV28 and TRBJ1-2; D unclear. V lost 7 bases, J lost 6 bases, and 12 bases lay in between. The CDR3 sequence is 12 residues long. Germline assignment: CDR1 MDHEN and CDR2 SYDVKM. The CDR3 DNA follows: TGTGCCAGCACGGGTCCCCTCGATGGCTACACCTTC. This gives the protein CASTGPLDGYTF.

The rearrangement joins TRBV19 to TRBJ2-3; D is uncertain. The CDR3 is 14 amino acids. CDR1 and CDR2 (germline): LNHDA, SQIVND (reference sequence). The V and J ends lost 1 base and 6 bases respectively, with 11 bases between them. The chain's CDR3 is CASSIAVVTDTQYF. CDR3 bases: TGTGCCAGTAGTATAGCGGTAGTTACGGATACGCAGTATTTT.

The V call is TRBV15, the J call TRBJ2-2; 9 bases are a match to TRBD1. The V gene's germline CDR1 is LNHNV and CDR2 YYDKDF (reference sequence). The CDR3 spans 14 residues. After removal of 8 bases from V and 1 base from J, the junction contained 2 bases not matched to a gene. DNA for the CDR3: TGTGCCACCGGGACAGGGAGGAACACCGGGGAGCTGTTTTTT. The encoded protein is CATGTGRNTGELFF.

The chain uses TRBV27 and TRBJ2-7; the D gene is possibly TRBD1 (6 bases). Trimming stripped 5 bases from V and 3 bases from J, with 14 bases between. The CDR3 is 14 amino acids. Germline values: CDR1 MNHEY, CDR2 SMNVEV (reference sequence). DNA of the CDR3: TGTGCCAGCAGTCCGGGGACACGGAACTACGAGCAGTACTTC. Translating it yields CASSPGTRNYEQYF.

The J gene is TRBJ2-7, the V gene TRBV5-4; 7 positions agree with TRBD1. The CDR3 has 14 residues. Germline values: CDR1 SGHNT, CDR2 YYREEE (reference sequence). V shed 4 bases, J shed 1 base, and the junction held 5 bases outside the gene matches. CDR3 bases: TGTGCCAGCAGCAAGGACAGGTTTTCCTACGAGCAGTACTTC. It translates to CASSKDRFSYEQYF.

V gene TRBV7-9 combines with J gene TRBJ1-3; D possibly corresponds to TRBD1 (6 bases). Trimming stripped 5 bases from V and 7 bases from J, with 18 bases between. The CDR3 loop spans 15 amino acids. CDR1 SEHNR and CDR2 FQNEAQ come from the germline V gene (reference sequence). CDR3 nucleotides: TGTGCCAGCAGCCCGGCCGGGACACGACTGAACACCATATATTTT. As protein: CASSPAGTRLNTIYF.